This T cell receptor beta chain stems from a study of Graves' ophthalmopathy and Graves' hyperthyroidism. Researchers took RNA transcripts and amplified TCR beta CDR3 regions from them. The workflow started with a first-round RT-PCR run with HTBI primers and then moved on to a second-round multiplex PCR. A single record per CDR3 protein comes from TCRdb applying MiXCR to the multiplex PCR reads. The sample gives approximately 160,000 distinct CDR3 sequences, less than 45% of which show up once; 5.8% is in the top ten. Orbital computed tomography and thyroid ultrasound, along with TRAb, serum thyroxine and clinical symptoms, underpinned diagnosis. This clonotype has only a few counts. V gave up 8 bases and J gave up 5 bases; unmatched junction bases: 15. This CDR3 has 15 residues.

Sequenced: peripheral blood. This sequence was found in a middle-aged woman with Graves' ophthalmopathy. This chain joins TRBV12-3 or TRBV12-4 and TRBJ2-7, with TRBD2 matching over 7 bases. CDR3 sequence reads: CASQRSGLGVHEQYF. The CDR3 DNA reads TGTGCCAGCCAACGAAGCGGACTAGGAGTACACGAGCAGTACTTC.